This is a list of T cell receptor beta chains from one sample in a study of T cells expressing NK-cell markers. TCRdb re-called the 5' RACE reads and gives one entry per CDR3 protein, without DNA. This table lists 500,000 to 700,000 distinct CDR3 sequences. The sequencing input was blood T cells: a sorted CD56 or NKG2C T cell subset, CD4+ or CD8+ T cells, or bulk PBMC T cells (not recorded which). The receptors here all came from a man between 18 and 35 years old in good health. CDR3s include the opening cysteine and the closing phenylalanine or tryptophan.

>TRBJ2-1|TRBV20-1
CSAQGLAGDEQFF
>TRBJ2-3|TRBV6-1
CASSLGGVLTDTQYF
>TRBJ2-7|TRBV5-1
CASRRGEGSYEQYF
>TRBJ2-7|TRBV6-2/TRBV6-3
CASSYVTGLAGVYEQYF
>TRBJ2-1|TRBV28
CASRWSGRVNEQFF
>TRBJ2-7|TRBV11-1
CASSPPGQIYEQYF
>TRBJ2-1|TRBV5-1
CASSLEGEQFF
>TRBJ1-1|TRBV7-2
CASSPGQGEVLPKAFF
>TRBJ2-1|TRBV24-1
CATSAPSGRGSYNEQFF
>TRBJ2-3|TRBV11-2
CASSLGERTPDTQYF
>TRBJ2-5|TRBV20-1
CSASRVMGETQYF
>TRBJ2-4|TRBV5-6
CASTAVGGRANIQYF
>TRBJ1-2|TRBV27
CASTARTGYGYTF
>TRBJ2-1|TRBV2
CASTTGLAGNEQFF
>TRBJ1-6|TRBV20-1
CSARRGYNSPLHF
>TRBJ2-1|TRBV27
CASSGVAGDGLGNEQFF
>TRBJ1-5|TRBV5-1
CASSPAGGTGNQPQHF
>TRBJ1-6|TRBV20-1
CSARPPTATRSSPLHF
>TRBJ2-3|TRBV5-1
CASSLSTRGDTQYF
>TRBJ1-3|TRBV6-1
CASSVRTGQTTSNTIYF
>TRBJ2-1|TRBV5-1
CASSLEAGGFNEQFF
>TRBJ1-5|TRBV20-1
CSASHPPEAQPQHF